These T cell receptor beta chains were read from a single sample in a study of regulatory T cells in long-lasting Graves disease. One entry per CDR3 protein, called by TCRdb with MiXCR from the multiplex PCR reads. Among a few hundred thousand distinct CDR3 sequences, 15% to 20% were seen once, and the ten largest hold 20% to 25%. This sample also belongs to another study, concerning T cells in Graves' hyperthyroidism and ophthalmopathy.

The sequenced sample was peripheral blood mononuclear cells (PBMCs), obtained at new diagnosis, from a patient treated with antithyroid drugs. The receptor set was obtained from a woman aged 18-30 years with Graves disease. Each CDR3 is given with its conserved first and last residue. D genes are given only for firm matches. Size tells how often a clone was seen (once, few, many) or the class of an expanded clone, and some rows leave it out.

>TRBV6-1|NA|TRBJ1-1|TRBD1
CASVIQGKATEAFF
TGTGCCAGCGTGATACAGGGGAAGGCCACTGAAGCTTTCTTT
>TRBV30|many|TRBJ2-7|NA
CAWSVPLVGGRGGDEQYF
TGTGCCTGGAGTGTACCTCTGGTCGGGGGCAGGGGAGGCGACGAGCAGTACTTC
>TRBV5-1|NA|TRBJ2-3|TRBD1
CASSPSGQGKDTQYF
TGCGCCAGCAGCCCGTCCGGACAGGGTAAAGATACGCAGTATTTT
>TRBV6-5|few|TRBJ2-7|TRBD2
CASSYRTSGSNEQYF
TGTGCCAGCAGTTACCGGACTAGCGGGAGTAACGAGCAGTACTTC
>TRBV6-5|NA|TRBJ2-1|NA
CASSYSGGRGGNEQFF
TGTGCCAGCAGTTACTCGGGTGGTCGGGGTGGAAATGAGCAGTTCTTC
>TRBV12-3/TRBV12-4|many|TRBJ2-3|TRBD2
CASSTSGTDTQYF
TGTGCCAGCAGTACTAGCGGCACAGATACGCAGTATTTT
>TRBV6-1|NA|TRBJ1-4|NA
CASSEAGGAEKLFF
TGTGCCAGCAGTGAAGCGGGGGGCGCTGAAAAACTGTTTTTT
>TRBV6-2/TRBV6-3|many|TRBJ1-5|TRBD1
CASSQTGGSSNQPQHF
TGTGCCAGCAGCCAGACAGGGGGATCGAGCAATCAGCCCCAGCATTTT
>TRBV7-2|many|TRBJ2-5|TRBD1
CASSPGQPGETQYF
TGTGCCAGCAGCCCGGGACAGCCAGGAGAGACCCAGTACTTC
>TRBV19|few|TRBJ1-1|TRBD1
CASMPGGSTEAFF
TGTGCCAGTATGCCAGGGGGGAGCACTGAAGCTTTCTTT
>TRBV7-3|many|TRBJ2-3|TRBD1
CASSLQGVRATDTQYF
TGTGCCAGCAGCCTACAGGGGGTCAGGGCCACAGATACGCAGTATTTT
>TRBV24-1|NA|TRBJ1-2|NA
CATSQAGEGRYGYTF
TGTGCCACCAGTCAAGCGGGGGAGGGTCGTTATGGCTACACCTTC
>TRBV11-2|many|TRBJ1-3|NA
CASSLPAGGNTIYF
TGTGCCAGCAGCCTCCCGGCGGGAGGAAACACCATATATTTT
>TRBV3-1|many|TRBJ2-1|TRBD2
CASRRSLAGVDNEQFF
TGTGCCAGCAGGCGCTCACTAGCGGGAGTTGATAATGAGCAGTTCTTC
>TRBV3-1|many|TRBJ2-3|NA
CASSQWDTQYF
TGTGCCAGCAGCCAATGGGATACGCAGTATTTT
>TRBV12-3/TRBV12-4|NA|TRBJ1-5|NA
CASSLWVNQPQHF
TGTGCCAGCAGTCTGTGGGTAAATCAGCCCCAGCATTTT
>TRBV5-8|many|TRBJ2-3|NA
CASSLDGISTDTQYF
TGTGCCAGCAGCCTAGACGGAATTAGCACAGATACGCAGTATTTT
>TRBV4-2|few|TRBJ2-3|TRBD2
CASSQELAGGPYTQYF
TGTGCCAGCAGCCAAGAGTTAGCGGGGGGGCCTTATACGCAGTATTTT
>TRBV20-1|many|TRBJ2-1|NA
CSARDWGRGLDEQFF
TGCAGTGCTAGAGATTGGGGAAGGGGGTTAGATGAGCAGTTCTTC
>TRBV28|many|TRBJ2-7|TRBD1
CASNPAGQGYEQYF
TGTGCCAGCAACCCCGCAGGACAGGGGTACGAGCAGTACTTC
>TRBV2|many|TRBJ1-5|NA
CASKNRDLSPQHF
TGTGCCAGCAAGAACAGGGACTTAAGTCCCCAGCATTTT
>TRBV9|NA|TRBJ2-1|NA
CASSVGPLAEEQFF
TGTGCCAGCAGCGTAGGCCCTCTCGCCGAAGAGCAGTTCTTC
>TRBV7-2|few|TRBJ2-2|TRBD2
CASSFRTSGAPVRAGELFF
TGTGCCAGCAGCTTTAGGACTAGCGGGGCCCCCGTTAGAGCCGGGGAGCTGTTTTTT
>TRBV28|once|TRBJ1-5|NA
CASSTPLGAALNQPQHF
TGTGCCAGCAGTACGCCGCTCGGGGCTGCCCTAAATCAGCCCCAGCATTTT
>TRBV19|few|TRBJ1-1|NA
CASSIETVMNTEAFF
TGTGCCAGTAGTATTGAGACAGTCATGAACACTGAAGCTTTCTTT
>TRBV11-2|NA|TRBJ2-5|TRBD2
CASSFGLAGGEQETQYF
TGTGCCAGCAGCTTCGGGCTAGCGGGGGGTGAGCAAGAGACCCAGTACTTC